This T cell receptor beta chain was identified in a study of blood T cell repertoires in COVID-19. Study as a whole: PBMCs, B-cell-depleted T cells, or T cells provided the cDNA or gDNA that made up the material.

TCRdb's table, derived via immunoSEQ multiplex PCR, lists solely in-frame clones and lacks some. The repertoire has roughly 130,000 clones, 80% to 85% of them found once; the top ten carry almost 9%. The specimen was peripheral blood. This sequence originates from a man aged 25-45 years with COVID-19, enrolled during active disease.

CDR3 sequence: CASSSPAQQGANSPLHF. The DNA for the CDR3 is TGTGCCAGCAGTTCCCCCGCCCAACAGGGGGCGAATTCACCCCTCCACTTT. The chain carries TRBV28 and TRBJ1-6; 9 nucleotides line up with TRBD1. Germline V gene data show CDR1 as MDHEN and CDR2 as SYDVKM. The V gene end was trimmed by 4 bases and the J gene end by 7 bases; junction bases not matched to a gene: 11. The CDR3 runs 17 residues.